Only a few counts were recorded for the clone carrying this T cell receptor beta chain. The TCR beta CDR3 regions underwent amplification using RNA transcripts as the source. RT-PCR in the first round (using the HTBI primer set) targeted the TCR CDR3. MiXCR, run by TCRdb on the multiplex PCR reads, gives a single entry per CDR3 protein. The sample gives roughly 740,000 distinct CDR3 sequences, 16% of which show up once; around 7.7% is in the top ten. V shed 1 base and J 6 bases; nucleotides not matched to a gene: 7. The CDR3 has 16 residues. Looked up from germline, CDR1 is LNHDA and CDR2 is SQIVND (reference sequence). Aged 18 to 65, the patients had hyperthyroidism that was newly diagnosed and had lasted under 2 months. Uncontrolled infections, other autoimmune diseases, pregnancy or lactation led to exclusion of patients. This entry is derived from a study of T cells in Graves' hyperthyroidism and ophthalmopathy.

The sample taken for sequencing was blood. The chain carries TRBV19 and TRBJ2-1; 9 bases match TRBD2. The sequence derives from a man aged 18 to 30 with Graves' hyperthyroidism. This CDR3 reads CASSIGGGRAFNEQFF. DNA for the CDR3: TGTGCCAGTAGTATAGGGGGCGGGAGGGCCTTCAATGAGCAGTTCTTC. The variable domain in full, completed from reference TRBV19 and TRBJ2-1, reads DGGITQSPKYLFRKEGQNVTLSCEQNLNHDAMYWYRQDPGQGLRLIYYSQIVNDFQKGDIAEGYSVSREKKESFPLTVTSAQKNPTAFYLCASSIGGGRAFNEQFFGPGTRLTVL.